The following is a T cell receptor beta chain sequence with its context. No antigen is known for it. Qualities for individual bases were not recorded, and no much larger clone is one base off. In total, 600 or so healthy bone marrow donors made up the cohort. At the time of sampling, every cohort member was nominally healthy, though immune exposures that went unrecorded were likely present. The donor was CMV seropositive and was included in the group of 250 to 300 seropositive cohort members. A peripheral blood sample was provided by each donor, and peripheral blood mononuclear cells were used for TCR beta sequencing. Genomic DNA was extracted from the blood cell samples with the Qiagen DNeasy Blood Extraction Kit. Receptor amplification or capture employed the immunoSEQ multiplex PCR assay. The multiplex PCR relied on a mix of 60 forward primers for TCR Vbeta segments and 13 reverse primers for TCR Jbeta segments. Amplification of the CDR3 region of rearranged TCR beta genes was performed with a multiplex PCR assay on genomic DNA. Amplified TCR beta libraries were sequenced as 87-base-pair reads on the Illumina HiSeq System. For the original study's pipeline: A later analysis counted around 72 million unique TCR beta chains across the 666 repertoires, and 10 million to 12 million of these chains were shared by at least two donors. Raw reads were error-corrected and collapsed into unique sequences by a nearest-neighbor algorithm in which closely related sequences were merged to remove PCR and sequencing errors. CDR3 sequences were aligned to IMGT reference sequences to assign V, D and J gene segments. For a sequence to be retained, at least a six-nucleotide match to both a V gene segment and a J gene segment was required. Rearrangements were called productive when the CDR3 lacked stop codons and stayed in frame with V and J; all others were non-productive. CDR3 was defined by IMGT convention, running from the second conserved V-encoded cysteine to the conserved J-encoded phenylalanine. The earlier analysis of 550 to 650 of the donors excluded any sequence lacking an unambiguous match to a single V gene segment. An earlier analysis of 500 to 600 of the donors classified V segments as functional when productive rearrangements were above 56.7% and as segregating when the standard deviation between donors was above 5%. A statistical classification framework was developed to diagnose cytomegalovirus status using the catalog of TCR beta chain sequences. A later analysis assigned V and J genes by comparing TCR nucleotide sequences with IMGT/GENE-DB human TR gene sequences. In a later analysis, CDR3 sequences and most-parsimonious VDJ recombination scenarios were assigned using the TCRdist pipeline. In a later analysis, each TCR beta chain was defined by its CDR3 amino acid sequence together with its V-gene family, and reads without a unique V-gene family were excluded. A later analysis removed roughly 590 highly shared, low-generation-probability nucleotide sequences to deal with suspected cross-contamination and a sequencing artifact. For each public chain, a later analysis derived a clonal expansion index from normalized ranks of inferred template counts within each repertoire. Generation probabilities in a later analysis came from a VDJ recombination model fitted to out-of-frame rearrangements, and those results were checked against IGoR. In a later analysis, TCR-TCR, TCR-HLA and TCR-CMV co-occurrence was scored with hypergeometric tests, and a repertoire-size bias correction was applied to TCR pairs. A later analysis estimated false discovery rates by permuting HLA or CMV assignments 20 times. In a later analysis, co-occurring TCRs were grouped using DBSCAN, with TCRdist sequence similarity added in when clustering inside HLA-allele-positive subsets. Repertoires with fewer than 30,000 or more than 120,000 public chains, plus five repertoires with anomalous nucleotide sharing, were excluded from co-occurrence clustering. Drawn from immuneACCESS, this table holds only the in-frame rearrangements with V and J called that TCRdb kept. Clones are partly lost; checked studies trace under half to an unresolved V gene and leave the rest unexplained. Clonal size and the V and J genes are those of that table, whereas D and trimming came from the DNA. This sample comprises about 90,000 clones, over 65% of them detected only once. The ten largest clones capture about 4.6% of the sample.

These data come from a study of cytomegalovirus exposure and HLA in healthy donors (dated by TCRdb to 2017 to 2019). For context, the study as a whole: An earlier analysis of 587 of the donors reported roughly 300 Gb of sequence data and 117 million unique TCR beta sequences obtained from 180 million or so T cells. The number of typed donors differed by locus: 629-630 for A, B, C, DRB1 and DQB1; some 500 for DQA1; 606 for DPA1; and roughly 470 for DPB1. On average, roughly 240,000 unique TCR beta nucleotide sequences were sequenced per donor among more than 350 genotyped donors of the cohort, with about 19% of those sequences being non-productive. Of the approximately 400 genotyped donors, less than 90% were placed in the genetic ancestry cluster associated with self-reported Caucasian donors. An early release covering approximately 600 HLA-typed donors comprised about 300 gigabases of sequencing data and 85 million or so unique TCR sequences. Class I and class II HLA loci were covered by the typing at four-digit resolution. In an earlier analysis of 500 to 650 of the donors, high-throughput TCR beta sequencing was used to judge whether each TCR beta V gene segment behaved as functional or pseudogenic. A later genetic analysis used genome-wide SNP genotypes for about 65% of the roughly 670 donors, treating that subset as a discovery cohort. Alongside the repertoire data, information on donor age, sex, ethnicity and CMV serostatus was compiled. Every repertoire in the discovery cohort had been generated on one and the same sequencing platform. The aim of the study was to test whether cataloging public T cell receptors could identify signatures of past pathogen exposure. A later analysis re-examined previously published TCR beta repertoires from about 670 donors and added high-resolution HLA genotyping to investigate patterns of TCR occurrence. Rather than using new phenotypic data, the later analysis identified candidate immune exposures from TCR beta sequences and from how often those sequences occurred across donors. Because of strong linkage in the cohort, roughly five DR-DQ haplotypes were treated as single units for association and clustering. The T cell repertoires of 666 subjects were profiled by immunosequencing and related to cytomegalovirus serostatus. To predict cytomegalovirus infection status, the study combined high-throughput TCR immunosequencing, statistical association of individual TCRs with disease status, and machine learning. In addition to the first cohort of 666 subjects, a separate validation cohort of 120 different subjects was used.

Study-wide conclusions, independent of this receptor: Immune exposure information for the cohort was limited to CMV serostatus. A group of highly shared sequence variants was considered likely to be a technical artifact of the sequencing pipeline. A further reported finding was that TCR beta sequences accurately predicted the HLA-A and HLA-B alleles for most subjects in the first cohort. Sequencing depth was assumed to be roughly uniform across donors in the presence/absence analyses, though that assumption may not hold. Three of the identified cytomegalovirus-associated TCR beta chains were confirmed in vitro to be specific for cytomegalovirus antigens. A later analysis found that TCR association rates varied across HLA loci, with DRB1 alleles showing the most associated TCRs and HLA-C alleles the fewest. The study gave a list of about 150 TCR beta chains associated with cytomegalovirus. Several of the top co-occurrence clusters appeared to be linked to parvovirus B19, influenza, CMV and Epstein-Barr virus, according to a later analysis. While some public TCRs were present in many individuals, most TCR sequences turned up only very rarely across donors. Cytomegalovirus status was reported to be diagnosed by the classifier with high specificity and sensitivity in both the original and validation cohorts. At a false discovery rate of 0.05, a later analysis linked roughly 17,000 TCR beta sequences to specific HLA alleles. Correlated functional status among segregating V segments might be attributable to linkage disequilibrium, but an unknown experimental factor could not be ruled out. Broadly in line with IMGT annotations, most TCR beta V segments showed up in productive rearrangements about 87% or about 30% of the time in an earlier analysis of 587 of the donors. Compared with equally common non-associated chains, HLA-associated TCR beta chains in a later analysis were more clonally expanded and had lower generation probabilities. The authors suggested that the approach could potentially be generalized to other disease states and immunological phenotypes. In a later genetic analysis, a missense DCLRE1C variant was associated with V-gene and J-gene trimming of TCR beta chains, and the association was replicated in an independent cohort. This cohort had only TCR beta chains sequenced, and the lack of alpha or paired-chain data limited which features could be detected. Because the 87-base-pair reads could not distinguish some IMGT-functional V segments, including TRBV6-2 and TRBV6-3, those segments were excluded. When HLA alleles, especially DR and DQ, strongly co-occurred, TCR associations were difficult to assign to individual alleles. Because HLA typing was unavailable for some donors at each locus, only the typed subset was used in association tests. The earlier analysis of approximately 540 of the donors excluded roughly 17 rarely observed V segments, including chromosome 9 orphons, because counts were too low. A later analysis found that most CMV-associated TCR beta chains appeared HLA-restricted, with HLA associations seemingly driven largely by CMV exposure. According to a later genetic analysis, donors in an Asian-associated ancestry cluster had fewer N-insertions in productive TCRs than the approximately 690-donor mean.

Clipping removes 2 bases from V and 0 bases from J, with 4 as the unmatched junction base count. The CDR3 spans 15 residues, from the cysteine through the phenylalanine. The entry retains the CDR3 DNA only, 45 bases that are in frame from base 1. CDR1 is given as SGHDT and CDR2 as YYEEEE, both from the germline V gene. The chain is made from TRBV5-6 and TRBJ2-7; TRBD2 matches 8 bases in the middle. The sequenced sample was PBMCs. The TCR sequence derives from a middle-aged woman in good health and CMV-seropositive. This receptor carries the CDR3 CASSFGRGSSYEQYF. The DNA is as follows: TGTGCCAGCAGCTTCGGGAGGGGTAGCTCCTACGAGCAGTACTTC.